Sequencing of this T cell receptor (beta chain) was carried out in a study of monozygotic twins with inflammatory bowel disease. Study results and limitations: Inverse Simpson values showed less TCRbeta diversity in IBD patients than in their healthy co-twins.

Of note for this clonotype: What it binds is unknown.

This CDR3 has 13 residues. Germline CDR1 and CDR2: KGHSH and LQKENI. Making each TCR library took roughly 3,400 ng of total RNA. TCRdb derives one entry per CDR3 protein from the 5' RACE reads, leaving out DNA. The table counts a few hundred thousand distinct CDR3 sequences; less than 2% lies in the top ten. The receptor was derived from a human donor with ulcerative colitis or Crohn's disease, or a healthy co-twin of an affected twin (not recorded which). The specimen was blood. This chain connects TRBV18 to TRBJ2-4; TCRdb returns TRBD1, unconfirmable since there is no DNA. This CDR3 is CASSPTDRTLQYF.